The following is a T cell receptor beta chain sequence with its context. Its binding antigen is unknown. No clone much larger than this one lies a single base away; base qualities are absent. The data derive from a study of OX40 agonist ivuxolimab in advanced cancers. For the study in its entirety: The costimulatory receptor OX40 (CD134) was targeted by ivuxolimab, a fully human IgG2 agonistic monoclonal antibody. Partial responses occurred in three dose-escalation patients: two with cutaneous melanoma and one with hepatocellular carcinoma. The paper reports the monotherapy dose-escalation portion (N = 52 patients) of the phase I ivuxolimab trial. A male proportion of around 80% and a mean age of about 60 years, ranging from about 20 to 79, were recorded for the dose-escalation cohort. Intravenous ivuxolimab was administered to patients every 2 weeks at six dose levels: 0.01, 0.1, 0.3, 1.5, 3 and 10 mg/kg. The purpose of peripheral TCRbeta sequencing was to test whether ivuxolimab changed TCR sequence diversity and led to clonal T-cell expansion. Of the 50 to 55 patients in dose escalation, approximately 20 had hepatocellular carcinoma, some 15 had melanoma, 9 had renal cell carcinoma and 9 had head and neck cancer. Prior anti-PD-1, anti-PD-L1 or anti-CTLA-4 therapy was permitted, and approximately 40% of dose-escalation patients had received checkpoint inhibitors. On the study overall, not on this receptor specifically: After ivuxolimab, expanded clones were on average more numerous among CD8+ T cells than among CD4+ T cells. The antigen specificity of the peripheral T cells that underwent clonal expansion was not determined. Clonal expansion of both CD4+ and CD8+ blood T cells was observed from baseline to week 6 at doses 0.1 to 3.0 mg/kg. Low levels of normalized T-cell clonal expansion were also seen in some nonresponding patients. Partial responders in the 0.1-3.0 mg/kg groups had among the lowest normalized peripheral clonal expansion, especially among CD8+ T cells.

To sequence the TCRbeta CDR3 region, genomic DNA was isolated from the sorted cells. The immunoSEQ Assay was used for sequencing of TCRbeta CDR3 regions. TCRdb carries this immuneACCESS record with in-frame sequences only. Its versions omit some clonotypes, under half of them owing to an unresolved V gene in the studies checked, with the rest unexplained. A total of around 65,000 clones appear in this sample, roughly nine tenths of them only once. Approximately 0.32% of the sample belongs to the ten largest clones. The trial excluded patients who had a history of autoimmune disease or were on systemic immunosuppression. Peripheral blood for TCR sequencing was drawn from every dose cohort at baseline, at cycle 4 day 1 and at cycle 7 day 1. Samples were obtained from an open-label, multicenter, first-in-human phase I dose-escalation trial of ivuxolimab. Adults with locally advanced or metastatic head and neck squamous cell, hepatocellular, melanoma or renal cell carcinoma were enrolled in the trial. CD4+ and CD8+ T cells were sorted separately from peripheral blood before TCR sequencing.

V is cut back by 6 bases and J by 0 bases, with 4 bases in the junction unmatched. The CDR3 holds 15 amino acids from the cysteine to the phenylalanine. The kept DNA is CDR3 alone, 45 bases in frame from the first base. The germline V gene specifies SGHRS as CDR1 and YFSETQ as CDR2. The sequencing here drew on CD4+ or CD8+ T cells sorted from blood, taken in a trial of the OX40 agonist ivuxolimab. The source of this sequence is an adult with an advanced solid tumor such as melanoma, head and neck, liver or kidney cancer. The sequence joins TRBV5-1 to TRBJ2-2, and 8 junction bases match TRBD1. The DNA sequence reads TGCGCCAGCACAACGGACAGGGCGAACACCGGGGAGCTGTTTTTT. Translated, this is CASTTDRANTGELFF. The full variable domain, completed from the reference TRBV5-1 and TRBJ2-2 proteins outside the CDR3, reads KAGVTQTPRYLIKTRGQQVTLSCSPISGHRSVSWYQQTPGQGLQFLFEYFSETQRNKGNFPGRFSGRQFSNSRSEMNVSTLELGDSALYLCASTTDRANTGELFFGEGSRLTVL.